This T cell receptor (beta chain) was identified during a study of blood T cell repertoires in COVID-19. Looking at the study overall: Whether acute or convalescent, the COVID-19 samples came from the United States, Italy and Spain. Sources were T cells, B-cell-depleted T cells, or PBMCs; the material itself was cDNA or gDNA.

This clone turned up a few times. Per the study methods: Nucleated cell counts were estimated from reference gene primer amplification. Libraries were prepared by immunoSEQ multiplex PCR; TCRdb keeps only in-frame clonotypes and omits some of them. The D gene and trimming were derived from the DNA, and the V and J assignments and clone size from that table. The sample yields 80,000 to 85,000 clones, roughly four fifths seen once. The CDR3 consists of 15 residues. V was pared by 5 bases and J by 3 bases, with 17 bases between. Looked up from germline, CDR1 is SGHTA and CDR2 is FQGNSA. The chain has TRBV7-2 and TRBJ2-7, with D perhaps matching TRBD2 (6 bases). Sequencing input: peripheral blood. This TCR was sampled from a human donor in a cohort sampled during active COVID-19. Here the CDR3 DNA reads TGTGCCAGCAGCCCTGGGACTTACCTAATCTACGAGCAGTACTTC. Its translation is CASSPGTYLIYEQYF. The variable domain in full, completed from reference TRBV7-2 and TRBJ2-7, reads GAGVSQSPSNKVTEKGKDVELRCDPISGHTALYWYRQSLGQGLEFLIYFQGNSAPDKSGLPSDRFSAERTGGSVSTLTIQRTQQEDSAVYLCASSPGTYLIYEQYFGPGTRLTVT.